The rows below give T cell receptor beta chains drawn from one sample of a study of beta chain features in type 1 diabetes. Profiling relied on immunoSEQ multiplex PCR, and the TCRdb table lists in-frame clones only, not all of them. The sample lists 810,000 or so clones, around a sixth occurring once. The sample was naive CD4+ T cells from blood. Source of these receptors: a woman aged 18-30 years in good health. CDR3s include the opening cysteine and the closing phenylalanine or tryptophan. A D gene is named only where the DNA matches it firmly. Expanded clones are given a class, and other clones once, few, many or no size at all.

v_gene	d_gene	abundance	j_gene	CDR3nt	CDR3aa
TRBV28	-	few	TRBJ1-2	TGTGCCAGCACTCAAGACGGACCCCCTTCCAACTATGGCTACACCTTC	CASTQDGPPSNYGYTF
TRBV7-2	TRBD2	few	TRBJ2-1	TGTGCCAGCACGCTTGCGGGAGGGATATCCTACAATGAGCAGTTCTTC	CASTLAGGISYNEQFF
TRBV9	-	-	TRBJ2-3	TGTGCCAGCAGCGTAGACCCAGTCGGCACAGATACGCAGTATTTT	CASSVDPVGTDTQYF
TRBV5-1	-	-	TRBJ1-1	TGCGCCAGCTACTCCCAAGAAAACACTGAAGCTTTCTTT	CASYSQENTEAFF
TRBV10-3	-	few	TRBJ1-1	TGTGCCATCAGTGCACTTCACGGCTCGGGAGGCACTGAAGCTTTCTTT	CAISALHGSGGTEAFF
TRBV18	-	-	TRBJ2-2	TGTGCCAGCTCACCAATTTACAGTCGGGAATCCGGGGAGCTGTTTTTT	CASSPIYSRESGELFF
TRBV7-9	-	-	TRBJ2-2	TGTGCCAGCAGCTTAAGGAACACCGGGGAGCTGTTTTTT	CASSLRNTGELFF
TRBV10-3	-	-	TRBJ1-5	TGTGCCATCAGCCCGTTAGGAAATCAGCCCCAGCATTTT	CAISPLGNQPQHF
TRBV19	TRBD2	few	TRBJ2-3	TGTGCCAGTAGTATGATGAGCGGGAGGGGAGATACGCAGTATTTT	CASSMMSGRGDTQYF
TRBV29-1	TRBD1	-	TRBJ1-2	TGCAGCGTTGGCCCGCGACAGGGGGCCGGGTACACCTTC	CSVGPRQGAGYTF
TRBV4-1	TRBD1	few	TRBJ1-2	TGCGCCAGCAGCCAGGGGACAGCCACCCTTTTCTATGGCTACACCTTC	CASSQGTATLFYGYTF
TRBV28	-	-	TRBJ2-7	TGTGCCAGCAGCTACTCCCACTACGAGCAGTACTTC	CASSYSHYEQYF
TRBV2	TRBD2	few	TRBJ2-3	TGTGCCAGCAGAGGAGGGACTAGCGGGAGGGCCACAGATACGCAGTATTTT	CASRGGTSGRATDTQYF
TRBV14	-	-	TRBJ2-7	TGTGCCAGCAGCCAAGTTGACGGTTACGAGCAGTACTTC	CASSQVDGYEQYF
TRBV18	TRBD2	-	TRBJ2-3	TGTGCCAGCTCACCAACTAGCGGAGCTAGCACAGATACGCAGTATTTT	CASSPTSGASTDTQYF
TRBV11-2	-	once	TRBJ2-1	TGTGCCAGCAGCTTTCTGGAAGGGTGGGTCTCTAGGAATGAGCAGTTCTTC	CASSFLEGWVSRNEQFF
TRBV11-2	-	few	TRBJ2-7	TGTGCCAGCAGCCCCATTCGCAGGACTACCCACTACGAGCAGTACTTC	CASSPIRRTTHYEQYF
TRBV5-8	-	few	TRBJ2-1	TGTGCCAGCAGCGGCCAGGGGTACTACAATGAGCAGTTCTTC	CASSGQGYYNEQFF
TRBV5-1	TRBD1	few	TRBJ2-5	TGCGCCAGCAGCTTGGGGGACAGGCCACGCGGGGAGACCCAGTACTTC	CASSLGDRPRGETQYF
TRBV9	TRBD2	-	TRBJ2-1	TGTGCCAGCAGCGTAGGTACTAGCGGGAGTGGGCAGTTCTTC	CASSVGTSGSGQFF
TRBV27	-	-	TRBJ2-7	TGTGCCAGCAGTTCCCTGGCTCGCGCCCCTTACGAGCAGTACTTC	CASSSLARAPYEQYF
TRBV11-2	-	few	TRBJ2-7	TGTGCCAGCAGCTTAGAGGGTAGCGCTCGGGGCTACGAGCAGTACTTC	CASSLEGSARGYEQYF
TRBV7-9	-	few	TRBJ2-2	TGTGCCAGCAGCTTCCGCGAGGTATCCGGGGAGCTGTTTTTT	CASSFREVSGELFF
TRBV29-1	-	few	TRBJ2-3	TGCAGCGTTGAGGCCAGAGCCCCCACAGATACGCAGTATTTT	CSVEARAPTDTQYF
TRBV13	-	few	TRBJ2-3	TGTGCCAGCAGACGGGGTCGCCGGGTTCAGATCCCAGATACGCAGTATTTT	CASRRGRRVQIPDTQYF
TRBV28	TRBD2	few	TRBJ2-3	TGTGCCAGCAGTTTATCTTCTAGCGGGGCCCGGGATACGCAGTATTTT	CASSLSSSGARDTQYF
TRBV5-1	-	once	TRBJ1-3	TGCGCCAGCAGCTTTCAGGAGGACGCTCCCGGAAACACCATATATTTT	CASSFQEDAPGNTIYF
TRBV14	TRBD1	-	TRBJ1-6	TGTGCCAGCAGCCGTACTCGACAGGGGAATTCACCCCTCCACTTT	CASSRTRQGNSPLHF
TRBV2	-	few	TRBJ2-1	TGTGCCAGCAGTGAAGAGCTCAGCTCCTACAATGAGCAGTTCTTC	CASSEELSSYNEQFF
TRBV10-3	-	-	TRBJ2-3	TGTGCCATCAGTGTACTAGACCCCACAGATACGCAGTATTTT	CAISVLDPTDTQYF
TRBV4-1	TRBD2	few	TRBJ2-2	TGCGCCAGCAGCCAACGCAATCTAGCGGGTTTCCCGAACACCGGGGAGCTGTTTTTT	CASSQRNLAGFPNTGELFF
TRBV11-2	TRBD1	-	TRBJ2-6	TGTGCCAGCAGCTGGGCACCGGGACAGGGGGCGCGTGGGGCCAACGTCCTGACTTTC	CASSWAPGQGARGANVLTF
TRBV28	TRBD1	-	TRBJ1-2	TGTGCCAGCAGCCCAGGGGGCGCAGGAACCTATGGCTACACCTTC	CASSPGGAGTYGYTF
TRBV7-9	-	few	TRBJ2-4	TGTGCCAGCAGCCGCAACCGGGTTCAGTACTTC	CASSRNRVQYF
TRBV18	-	few	TRBJ2-5	TGTGCCAGCTCACCCTTTGCAAGGGACCAAGAGACCCAGTACTTC	CASSPFARDQETQYF
TRBV6-1	TRBD1	few	TRBJ2-7	TGTGCCAGCAGTGAAGCGGATGGACAGGCCTACGAGCAGTACTTC	CASSEADGQAYEQYF
TRBV5-6	-	few	TRBJ2-1	TGTGCCAGCAGCTCATTGACTTCGAATGAGCAGTTCTTC	CASSSLTSNEQFF
TRBV4-3	-	few	TRBJ1-4	TGCGCCAGCAGCCAAGGACCCACACAGGACCAGAGAAAACTGTTTTTT	CASSQGPTQDQRKLFF
TRBV7-9	-	-	TRBJ2-3	TGTGCCAGCAGCATGAGCACAGATACGCAGTATTTT	CASSMSTDTQYF
TRBV25-1	-	few	TRBJ1-1	TGTGCCAGCAGTCCCCCTGGGCATCCGAACACTGAAGCTTTCTTT	CASSPPGHPNTEAFF
TRBV28	-	-	TRBJ2-1	TGTGCCAGCAGTTTATATCTGTCCAATGAGCAGTTCTTC	CASSLYLSNEQFF
TRBV25-1	-	-	TRBJ2-3	TGTGCCAGCGGCGTTCGGGATCCGCAGTATTTT	CASGVRDPQYF
TRBV15	-	-	TRBJ2-5	TGTGCCACCAGCACGGGACCGACCCAAGAGACCCAGTACTTC	CATSTGPTQETQYF
TRBV11-2	-	few	TRBJ2-7	TGTGCCAGCAGCGTCGGGGAGACTAACGAGCAGTACTTC	CASSVGETNEQYF
TRBV6-5	-	few	TRBJ2-5	TGTGCCAGCAGTCACAGAGGATCCTTCGAAGAGACCCAGTACTTC	CASSHRGSFEETQYF
TRBV4-3	-	-	TRBJ2-3	TGCGCCAGCAGCCATTCCCAGGGGGGAGATACGCAGTATTTT	CASSHSQGGDTQYF
TRBV23-1	-	few	TRBJ2-3	TGCGCCAGCAGTCAAAGGGGGGCGTGGGGTAGGAGGGACACAGATACGCAGTATTTT	CASSQRGAWGRRDTDTQYF
TRBV18	-	few	TRBJ1-5	TGTGCCAGCTCACAAGGGGACGGCAATCAGCCCCAGCATTTT	CASSQGDGNQPQHF
TRBV6-5	-	-	TRBJ2-6	TGTGCCAGCAGTTACGATCGGTTCTCTGGGGCCAACGTCCTGACTTTC	CASSYDRFSGANVLTF
TRBV15	TRBD1	-	TRBJ2-7	TGTGCCACCAGCAGAGAAGGGACAGGGAGCGGCTACGAGCAGTACTTC	CATSREGTGSGYEQYF
TRBV5-1	TRBD2	few	TRBJ2-2	TGCGCCAGCAGTTCCCCGGGACTAGCGGGAGCGAACACCGGGGAGCTGTTTTTT	CASSSPGLAGANTGELFF
TRBV7-2	-	-	TRBJ2-7	TGTGCCAGCAGCTTTTCACTGGGGGAAACCTACGAGCAGTACTTC	CASSFSLGETYEQYF
TRBV4-3	TRBD2	few	TRBJ2-1	TGCGCCAGCAGCCAATTTTTGTGGACTAGCGGGACCTACAATGAGCAGTTCTTC	CASSQFLWTSGTYNEQFF
TRBV28	TRBD1	-	TRBJ1-5	TGTGCCAGCAGCGGACAGGGGGGTCAGCCCCAGCATTTT	CASSGQGGQPQHF
TRBV7-2	TRBD2	few	TRBJ2-7	TGTGCCAGCAGCTCGGAGGCGGGAGCGGGTTACGAGCAGTACTTC	CASSSEAGAGYEQYF
TRBV19	-	-	TRBJ1-2	TGTGCCAGTAGTACCCCAGGGGCTAACTATGGCTACACCTTC	CASSTPGANYGYTF
TRBV11-2	TRBD2	few	TRBJ2-2	TGTGCCAGCAGCTTTAGACTAGCGGGTCCAGGGGAGCTGTTTTTT	CASSFRLAGPGELFF
TRBV19	TRBD1	-	TRBJ1-2	TGTGCCAGTAGTCTCCAGGGACAGGGGAACTATGGCTACACCTTC	CASSLQGQGNYGYTF
TRBV7-3	-	-	TRBJ2-3	TGTGCCAGCAGCTTAACGGGAGCGCGGGATACGCAGTATTTT	CASSLTGARDTQYF